This TCR beta chain appears in the sequencing data of a study of T-cell memory formation after mild COVID-19. Findings and caveats of the study: There were some responding clones in pre-infection memory, which suggested that cross-reactive memory had joined. Proof of SARS-CoV-2 specificity was absent for the second-wave clones that crested on day 37.

Using its own MiXCR run on the 5' RACE reads, TCRdb lists one record per CDR3 protein. The sample includes just over 150,000 distinct CDR3 sequences, roughly 31% of them seen just once. The CDR3 has 16 amino acids. V gave up 3 bases and J gave up 5 bases; unmatched junction bases: 9. Germline assignment: CDR1 SEHNR and CDR2 FQNEAQ (reference sequence). This clonotype came up a few times. As yet, its antigen is unknown. This chain uses TRBV7-9 with TRBJ2-1; 8 nucleotides align to TRBD2. The sequenced sample was PBMCs or a T cell subset sorted from them (not recorded which). This clonotype was obtained from an adult woman who had mild COVID-19 (a few samples of this study predate the infection). Cell type and time point are not known. The DNA for the CDR3 is TGTGCCAGCAGCTTCCTCCCAGCGGGGGTGAACAATGAGCAGTTCTTC. It is translated as CASSFLPAGVNNEQFF.